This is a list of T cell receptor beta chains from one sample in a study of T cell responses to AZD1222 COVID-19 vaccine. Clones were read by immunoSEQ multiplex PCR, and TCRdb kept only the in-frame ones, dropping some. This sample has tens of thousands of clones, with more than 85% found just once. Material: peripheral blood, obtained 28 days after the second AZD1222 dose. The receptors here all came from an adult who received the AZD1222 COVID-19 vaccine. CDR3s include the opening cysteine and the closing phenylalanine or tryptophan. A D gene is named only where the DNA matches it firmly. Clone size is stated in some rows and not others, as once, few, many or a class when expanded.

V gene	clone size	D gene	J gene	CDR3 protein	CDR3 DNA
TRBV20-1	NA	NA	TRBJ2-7	CSGAEGGRRYF	TGCAGTGGTGCGGAGGGGGGTCGTCGGTACTTC
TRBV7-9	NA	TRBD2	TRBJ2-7	CASSSTPRASGSSYEQYF	TGTGCCAGCAGCTCCACTCCTCGGGCTAGCGGAAGCTCCTACGAGCAGTACTTC
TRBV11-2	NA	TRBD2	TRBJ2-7	CPSSYREAGGPGEQYF	TGTCCCAGCAGCTACCGCGAAGCGGGAGGGCCGGGGGAGCAGTACTTC
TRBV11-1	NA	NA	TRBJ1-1	CASSLTRGRGTEAFF	TGTGCCAGCAGCTTAACCAGGGGCCGTGGGACTGAAGCTTTCTTT
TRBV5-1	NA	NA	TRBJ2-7	CASSLGFTGREQYF	TGCGCCAGCAGCTTGGGGTTCACGGGACGCGAGCAGTACTTC
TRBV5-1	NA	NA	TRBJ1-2	CASSFGPGNGYTF	TGCGCCAGCAGCTTTGGTCCGGGGAATGGCTACACCTTC
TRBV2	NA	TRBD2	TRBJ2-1	CASSDPIAGGHNEQFF	TGTGCCAGCAGTGATCCTATAGCGGGAGGGCACAATGAGCAGTTCTTC
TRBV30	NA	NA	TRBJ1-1	CAWSEGQSMNTEAFF	TGTGCCTGGAGTGAAGGTCAGTCCATGAACACTGAAGCTTTCTTT
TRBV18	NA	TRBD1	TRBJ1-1	CASSPPGGLIVTEAFF	TGTGCCAGCTCACCACCAGGGGGCCTTATTGTCACTGAAGCTTTCTTT
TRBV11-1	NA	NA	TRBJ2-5	CASSLVQGSGETQYF	TGTGCCAGCAGCTTAGTCCAGGGGTCTGGGGAGACCCAGTACTTC
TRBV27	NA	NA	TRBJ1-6	CASSRGQINSPLHF	TGTGCCAGCAGTCGCGGACAGATTAATTCACCCCTCCACTTT
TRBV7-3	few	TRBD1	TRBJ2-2	CASSGKGGANTGELFF	TGTGCCAGCAGCGGGAAAGGGGGCGCGAACACCGGGGAGCTGTTTTTT
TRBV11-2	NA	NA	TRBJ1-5	CASSWDPSTPQHF	TGTGCCAGCAGCTGGGACCCTTCGACGCCCCAGCATTTT